This TCR beta chain was recovered during a study of neurological immune-mediated disorders. This clonotype was observed at least ten times. The cDNA came from 5'RACE, which used 10-nucleotide random UMIs. MiXCR, run by TCRdb on the 5' RACE reads, gives a single entry per CDR3 protein. The sample yields approximately 46,000 distinct CDR3 sequences, around 3.3% seen once. The J segment lost 6 bases and the V segment lost 3 bases, leaving 1 base of the junction unmatched. The germline V gene has CDR1 SGHTA and CDR2 FQGNSA. The CDR3 covers 13 residues. The sample was PBMCs. The clonotype was recovered from a woman in her forties or fifties with multiple sclerosis. The chain employs TRBV7-2 and TRBJ2-1; 8 bases line up with TRBD2. For the CDR3, the DNA is TGTGCCAGCAGCTTCGCGGGGGGCAATGAGCAGTTCTTC. Translating gives CASSFAGGNEQFF.